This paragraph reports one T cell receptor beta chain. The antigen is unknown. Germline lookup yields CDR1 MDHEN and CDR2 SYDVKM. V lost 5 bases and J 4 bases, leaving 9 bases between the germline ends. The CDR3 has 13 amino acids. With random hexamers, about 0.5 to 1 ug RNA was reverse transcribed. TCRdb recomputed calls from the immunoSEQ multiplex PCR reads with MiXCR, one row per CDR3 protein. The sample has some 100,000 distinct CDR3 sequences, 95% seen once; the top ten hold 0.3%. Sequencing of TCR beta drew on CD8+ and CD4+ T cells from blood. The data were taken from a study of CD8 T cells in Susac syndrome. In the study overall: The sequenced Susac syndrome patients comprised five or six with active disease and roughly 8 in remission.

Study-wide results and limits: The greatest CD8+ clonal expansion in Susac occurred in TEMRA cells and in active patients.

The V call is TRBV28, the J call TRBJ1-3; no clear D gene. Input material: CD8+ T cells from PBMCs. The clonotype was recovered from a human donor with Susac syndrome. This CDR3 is CASSRTQGNTIYF. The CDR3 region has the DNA TGTGCCAGCAGTCGGACGCAAGGAAACACCATATATTTT.